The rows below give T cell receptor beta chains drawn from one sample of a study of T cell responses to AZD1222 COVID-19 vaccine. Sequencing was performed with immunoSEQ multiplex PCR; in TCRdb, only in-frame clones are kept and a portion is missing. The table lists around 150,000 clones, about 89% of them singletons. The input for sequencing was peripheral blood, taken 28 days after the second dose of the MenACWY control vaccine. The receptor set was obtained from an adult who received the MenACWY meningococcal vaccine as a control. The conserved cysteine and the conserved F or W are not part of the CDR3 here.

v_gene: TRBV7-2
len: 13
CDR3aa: ASSLSTGQNTEAF

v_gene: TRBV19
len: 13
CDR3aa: ASRGGGRSTDTQY

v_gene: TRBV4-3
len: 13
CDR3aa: ASSQEVGGGTEQY

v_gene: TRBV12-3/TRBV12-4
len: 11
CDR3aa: ASCSQYQETQY

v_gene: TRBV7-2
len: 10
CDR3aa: ASSPRGETQY

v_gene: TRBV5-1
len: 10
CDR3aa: ASSRDRHEQF

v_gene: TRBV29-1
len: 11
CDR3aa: SVGLDRGETQY

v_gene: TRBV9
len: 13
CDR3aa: ASSVYSGGPNEQF

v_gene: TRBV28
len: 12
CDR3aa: ASSSGQGSHEQY

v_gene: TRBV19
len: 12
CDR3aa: ASSIHSSGNEQF

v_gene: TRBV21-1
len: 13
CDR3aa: ASSKVQLRGNGYT

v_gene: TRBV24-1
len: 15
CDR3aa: ATSDLVGQGQTYEQY

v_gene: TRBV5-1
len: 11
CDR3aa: ASSLQENYGYT

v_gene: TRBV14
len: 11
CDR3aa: ASSPGPEARAF

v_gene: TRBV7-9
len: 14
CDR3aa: ASSLNRGGLSETQY

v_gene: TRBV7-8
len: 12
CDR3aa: ASTRLAGDNEQF

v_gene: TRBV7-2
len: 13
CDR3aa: ASSAQGAVHEKLF

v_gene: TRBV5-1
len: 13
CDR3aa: ASSPGTGDDYGYT

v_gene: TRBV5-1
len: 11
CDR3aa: ASSLAGQEGAF

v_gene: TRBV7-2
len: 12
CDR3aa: ASSLGGIYQPQH

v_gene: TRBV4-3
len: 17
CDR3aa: ASSQDRASGRAGDNEQF

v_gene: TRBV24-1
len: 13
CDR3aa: ATSDRDRGAETQY

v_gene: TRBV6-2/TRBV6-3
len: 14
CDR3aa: ASSYSLGLPYNEQF

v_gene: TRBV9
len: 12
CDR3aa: ASSVQSYNNEQF

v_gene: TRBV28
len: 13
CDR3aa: ASSLPWTQGGGYT

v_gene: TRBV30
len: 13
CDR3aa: AWRNVTGPNTEAF